This TCR beta chain was captured in a study of OX40 agonist ivuxolimab in advanced cancers. Method: immunoSEQ multiplex PCR; TCRdb's copy keeps in-frame clones and lacks some. Of 50,000 to 80,000 clones detected, 91% appear once; the ten largest clones hold roughly 5.5%. The germline CDR1 and CDR2 sequences are SEHNR and FQNEAQ (reference sequence). The CDR3 length is 14 residues. V lost 1 base, J lost 0 bases, and 6 bases lay in between. The material sequenced was CD4+ or CD8+ T cells sorted from blood, taken in a trial of the OX40 agonist ivuxolimab. This sequence originates from an adult with an advanced solid tumor such as melanoma, head and neck, liver or kidney cancer. The chain has TRBV7-9 and TRBJ1-1; D gene ambiguous. The CDR3 here is CASSLEWLNTEAFF. The CDR3 nucleotides are TGTGCCAGCAGCTTAGAGTGGCTGAACACTGAAGCTTTCTTT.